The T cell receptor beta chain described here comes from a study of cytomegalovirus exposure and HLA in healthy donors. Study-wide background: HLA-typed donors were the source of roughly 85 million unique TCRs held in an early data release.

From germline, CDR1 is MGHRA and CDR2 YSYEKL. The germline V and J ends were trimmed by 4 bases and 6 bases, with 14 bases remaining between them. The CDR3 totals 14 residues. The PCR made use of 60 Vbeta and 13 Jbeta primers. The protocol was immunoSEQ multiplex PCR, while the TCRdb copy is restricted to in-frame clones and leaves out a portion. The sample carries 120,000 or so clones, roughly 10% recorded once. The chain links TRBV4-1 to TRBJ2-3; the D is unclear. Sequencing was carried out using PBMCs. The sequence came from a woman younger than 30 in good health and CMV-seropositive. This chain's CDR3 is CASSPTPFPDTQYF. The DNA of the CDR3 is TGCGCCAGCAGCCCGACACCCTTCCCCGATACGCAGTATTTT.